The 3 T cell receptor beta chains given below trace back to one sample, sequenced in a study of T cells after posttransplantation cyclophosphamide. Only in-frame clones appear in the TCRdb table, and some are missing; sequencing was by immunoSEQ multiplex PCR. The profile shows about 22,000 clones, approximately 98% of them singletons. Cells defined as naive were viable CD3+CD4+ or CD3+CD8+ and CCR7+CD45RA+CD45RO-CD95-CD27+CD28+. The material sequenced was naive CD4+ T cells sorted from PBMCs. These receptor sequences come from a man aged 50 or older in good health, CMV-negative, and a related stem cell transplant donor.

This chain joins TRBV10-3 and TRBJ2-1; 12 nucleotides line up with TRBD2. Trimming cost V 0 bases and J 7 bases; bases outside gene matches: 7. This CDR3 is 17 amino acids long. Germline V gene sequence: CDR1 ENHRY, CDR2 SYGVKD. The chain's CDR3 is CAISESPLAGGQNEQFF. The CDR3 DNA reads as TGTGCCATCAGTGAGTCGCCCCTAGCGGGGGGGCAAAATGAGCAGTTCTTC.

The chain has TRBV2 and TRBJ1-6, with D possibly being TRBD1 (5 bases). Germline values: CDR1 SNHLY, CDR2 FYNNEI. The CDR3 is 13 residues long. V was clipped by 8 bases and J by 10 bases, with 15 bases between them. CDR3 sequence (DNA): TGTGCCAGCCGTAGGGCAGGGCAATCACCCCTCCACTTT. Translating gives CASRRAGQSPLHF.

CDR3 amino acids: CASSVDLDRNSPLHF. CDR3 coding DNA: TGTGCCAGCAGCGTTGATTTGGACAGAAACTCACCCCTCCACTTT. The gene calls are TRBV5-4 and TRBJ1-6, with D possibly matching TRBD1 (6 bases). Germline lookup yields CDR1 SGHNT and CDR2 YYREEE (reference sequence). The CDR3 extends over 15 amino acids. Trimming removed 4 bases from V and 10 bases from J, with 18 bases in between.